This T cell receptor (beta chain) comes out of a study of shared clonotypes between healthy human individuals. Study-wide findings and caveats: Non-shared clonotypes had lower generation probabilities than clonotypes shared by all four sorted-subset donors. The rarefaction results pointed to incomplete sorted-subset sequencing despite large depth.

The repertoire was sequenced with immunoSEQ multiplex PCR; TCRdb's copy has only in-frame clones and lacks some. This table has approximately 1.9 million clones, 90% to 95% appearing once. Germline CDR1 reads GTSNPN; CDR2 reads SVGIG (reference sequence). This CDR3 is 14 amino acids long. Trimming removed 1 base from V and 10 bases from J, with 17 bases in between. Points on this clone: The antigen remains unidentified.

Naive CD8 cells lacked CD45RO and underwent positive selection for CCR7, leaving out terminally differentiated effector memory CD45RA+ cells. The gene calls are TRBV30 and TRBJ2-1; no firm D call. This receptor was identified in a young man in good health. Some clones in this sample may be carry-over from other donors' samples. The sequenced sample was naive CD8+ T cells from PBMCs. CDR3 DNA sequence: TGTGCCTGGAGTGACCAGAACCCCGCCCAAGAGCAGTTCTTC. Its protein product is CAWSDQNPAQEQFF. Full variable domain (outside the CDR3, taken from reference TRBV30 and TRBJ2-1): SQTIHQWPATLVQPVGSPLSLECTVEGTSNPNLYWYRQAAGRGLQLLFYSVGIGQISSEVPQNLSASRPQDRQFILSSKKLLLSDSGFYLCAWSDQNPAQEQFFGPGTRLTVL.